The present TCR beta chain was sequenced within a study of blood T cell repertoires in COVID-19. Authors' data handling: Reference gene primers were amplified, and this amplification served to estimate nucleated cell counts. Profiling relied on immunoSEQ multiplex PCR, and the TCRdb table lists in-frame clones only, not all of them. V and J calls and clone size are copied from that table; D and trimming were computed from the DNA. The table has 62,000 or so clones, roughly 80% seen once. Per germline, CDR1 MDHEN and CDR2 SYDVKM. The CDR3 is 18 residues long. Trimming took 2 bases from V and 5 from J, leaving 21 bases between them.

The clonotype originates from a woman between 40 and 55 years old with acute COVID-19. Sequencing input: PBMCs or T cells enriched from blood (not recorded which). V and J are TRBV28 and TRBJ1-4; D uncertain. CDR3 DNA: TGTGCCAGCAGTTTAGTACCCCATTACTCAAACCAAAATGAAAAACTGTTTTTT. As protein: CASSLVPHYSNQNEKLFF.